This T cell receptor beta chain was captured in a study of technical replicates of blood from a few donors. Method: immunoSEQ multiplex PCR; TCRdb's copy keeps in-frame clones and lacks some. The sample carries 12,000 or so clones, roughly 95% recorded once. Germline V lookup: CDR1 SGDLS, CDR2 YYNGEE. Trimming took off 5 bases at V and 6 bases at J, with 15 bases between the two ends. The CDR3 length is 13 residues. Sequencing was carried out using PBMCs. V usage is TRBV9 and J usage is TRBJ2-7, with D unresolved. This TCR derives from a human donor in good health. The CDR3 loop reads CASSIQVEGEQYF. Here the CDR3 DNA reads TGTGCCAGCAGTATTCAGGTGGAAGGCGAGCAGTACTTC.